This paragraph covers one T cell receptor beta chain sequence. Its antigen is not known. Amplification used 60 Vbeta primers and 13 Jbeta primers. The assay was immunoSEQ multiplex PCR, and TCRdb's table has in-frame clones only and misses some. The top ten hold around 7.4% of the sample, which has around 67,000 clones, 75% to 80% seen once. The V and J ends lost 6 bases and 4 bases, in that order; junction bases with no gene match: 4. The CDR3 runs 13 residues. Germline V gene sequence: CDR1 MNHEY, CDR2 SVGAGI. The data belong to a study of cytomegalovirus exposure and HLA in healthy donors. Whole-study results and caveats: One later analysis reportedly identified an Asian-associated ancestry cluster that showed fewer N-insertions than the roughly 700-donor mean. Analyzed later, most CMV-associated TCR beta chains appeared HLA-restricted.

The sample comprised PBMCs. The TCR sequence derives from a man younger than 30 in good health and CMV-seropositive. The chain is built from TRBV6-5 and TRBJ1-2, with 8 bases that match TRBD1. The CDR3 spells CASSYDRGYGYTF. In DNA, the CDR3 is TGTGCCAGCAGCTATGACAGGGGCTATGGCTACACCTTC.